A single sample is the source of the 31 T cell receptor beta chains below, sequenced in a study of cytomegalovirus exposure and HLA in healthy donors. PCR primers comprised 60 Vbeta and 13 Jbeta primers. Data came from immunoSEQ multiplex PCR; TCRdb stores just in-frame clones and leaves some out. The table has about 180,000 clones, 77% seen once. Sequenced input: PBMCs. These receptors originate from a man between 18 and 29 years old in good health and CMV-seronegative.

The chain carries TRBV7-2 and TRBJ2-2; D is undetermined. The V gene's germline CDR1 is SGHTA and CDR2 FQGNSA. The CDR3 is made up of 13 amino acids. Trimming cost V 2 bases and J 7 bases, with 8 bases left between them. The CDR3 DNA is TGTGCCAGCAGCTTAATGACATTCGGGGAGCTGTTTTTT. Encoded protein: CASSLMTFGELFF.

CDR3 region: CASSPGQGGTDTQYF. The CDR3 DNA reads TGTGCCAGCAGCCCCGGACAGGGGGGCACAGATACGCAGTATTTT. This chain connects TRBV6-6 to TRBJ2-3, with 10 bases aligning to TRBD1. The V gene's germline CDR1 is MNHNY and CDR2 SVGAGI (reference sequence). Losses at the gene ends were 6 bases for V and 1 base for J; bases not matched to a gene: 4. This CDR3 is built from 15 residues.

The table lists this clone with a few counts. The V call is TRBV15, the J call TRBJ1-4; D is ambiguous. This CDR3 spans 16 amino acids. V was cut by 0 bases and J by 8 bases, with 16 bases left in between. CDR1 LNHNV and CDR2 YYDKDF come from the germline V gene (reference sequence). The CDR3 nucleotides read TGTGCCACCAGCAGAGAGTATGGAGTAAGCACCGAAAAACTGTTTTTT. Its protein is CATSREYGVSTEKLFF. Complete variable domain (other parts from reference TRBV15 and TRBJ1-4): DAMVIQNPRYQVTQFGKPVTLSCSQTLNHNVMYWYQQKSSQAPKLLFHYYDKDFNNEADTPDNFQSRRPNTSFCFLDIRSPGLGDTAMYLCATSREYGVSTEKLFFGSGTQLSVL.

The chain employs TRBV6-1 and TRBJ1-4, with a possible D match to TRBD1 (5 bases). V lost 4 bases, J lost 7 bases, and 13 bases lay in between. Germline values: CDR1 MNHNS, CDR2 SASEGT. The CDR3 is made up of 14 amino acids. CDR3 loop: CASSVQGGPEKLFF. CDR3 nucleotide sequence: TGTGCCAGCAGTGTCCAGGGAGGACCTGAAAAACTGTTTTTT.

This chain joins TRBV7-3 and TRBJ1-1, with D uncertain. Germline V CDR1 and CDR2: SGHTA, FQGTGA. V lost 2 bases and J lost 10, with 17 bases in between. CDR3 length: 14 amino acids. CDR3 loop: CASSLRAGESAAFF. CDR3 nucleotides: TGTGCCAGCAGCTTACGAGCGGGAGAGTCGGCAGCTTTCTTT.

This clone was seen a single time. This rearrangement joins TRBV27 to TRBJ2-3; tentative D call: TRBD2 (5 bases). Trimming removed 8 bases at V and 2 bases at J, with 17 bases between. Germline lookup yields CDR1 MNHEY and CDR2 SMNVEV (reference sequence). This CDR3 has 15 amino acids. The CDR3 reads CASPPGMPTTDTQYF. CDR3 in DNA: TGTGCCAGCCCTCCCGGGATGCCAACCACAGATACGCAGTATTTT.

J is TRBJ1-1 and V is TRBV7-3, with D unclear. Germline-derived CDR1 and CDR2 are SGHTA and FQGTGA. The CDR3 extends over 14 amino acids. Trimming cost V 5 bases and J 1 base, with 11 bases left between them. The CDR3 here is CASSPSAANTEAFF. In nucleotides, the CDR3 is TGTGCCAGCAGCCCCAGCGCAGCGAACACTGAAGCTTTCTTT.

The rearrangement uses TRBV4-3 and TRBJ2-1, with TRBD2 matching over 10 bases. The germline V gene encodes CDR1 LGHNA and CDR2 YSLEER. The CDR3 is 15 amino acids. V trimming: 3 bases; J trimming: 6 bases; junction bases outside the gene matches: 5. The DNA for the CDR3 is TGCGCCAGCAGCCAGAGACTAGCGGGTAGCAATGAGCAGTTCTTC. Translated: CASSQRLAGSNEQFF.

This clone was seen only a few times. This rearrangement joins TRBV5-4 to TRBJ2-7; tentatively, D is TRBD1 (5 bases). This CDR3 has 14 amino acids. The V gene's germline CDR1 is SGHNT and CDR2 YYREEE (reference sequence). Trimming removed 5 bases from V and 6 bases from J, with 18 bases in between. CDR3: CASSPSLRVTEQYF. The CDR3 nucleotides read TGTGCCAGCAGTCCAAGCCTCAGGGTGACCGAGCAGTACTTC.

This rearrangement joins TRBV10-3 to TRBJ1-2; the D is unclear. The CDR3 has 13 amino acids. V was cut by 3 bases and J by 4 bases, with 9 bases left in between. Germline lookup yields CDR1 ENHRY and CDR2 SYGVKD. The CDR3 DNA sequence: TGTGCCATCAGTGATAGTGATCGCTATGGCTACACCTTC. It is translated as CAISDSDRYGYTF.

This clone was seen only a few times. The chain has TRBV6-5 and TRBJ2-5; TRBD1 aligns across 7 bases. Per germline, CDR1 MNHEY and CDR2 SVGAGI. This CDR3 has 14 residues. Unmatched junction bases numbered 5, after V lost 3 bases and J lost 4 bases. The CDR3 nucleotides are TGTGCCAGCAGTTATGGGACAGCAAGAGAGACCCAGTACTTC. It specifies CASSYGTARETQYF.

V usage is TRBV18 and J usage is TRBJ1-1, with 12 bases matching TRBD1. Looked up from germline, CDR1 is KGHSH and CDR2 is LQKENI. The CDR3 consists of 18 residues. V shed 4 bases and J 3 bases; nucleotides not matched to a gene: 12. This chain's CDR3 is CASSLGDRGRGGDTEAFF. CDR3 DNA sequence: TGTGCCAGCTCACTCGGGGACAGGGGGCGCGGTGGGGACACTGAAGCTTTCTTT.

The chain is built from TRBV2 and TRBJ2-1, with TRBD1 identical over 7 bases. Germline CDR1 reads SNHLY; CDR2 reads FYNNEI. CDR3 length: 12 residues. V was pared by 1 base and J by 10 bases, with 1 base of the junction left unmatched. CDR3 in DNA: TGTGCCAGCAGTGAAGACAGGGGAGAGCAGTTCTTC. This sequence encodes CASSEDRGEQFF. Full variable domain (rest looked up from reference TRBV2 and TRBJ2-1): EPEVTQTPSHQVTQMGQEVILRCVPISNHLYFYWYRQILGQKVEFLVSFYNNEISEKSEIFDDQFSVERPDGSNFTLKIRSTKLEDSAMYFCASSEDRGEQFFGPGTRLTVL.

A remark on this clone: Other nucleotide sequences in the sample specify the same CDR3. This rearrangement joins TRBV7-2 to TRBJ2-7; possible D gene TRBD2, 5 bases. The CDR3 extends over 14 amino acids. V lost 0 bases and J 1 base, leaving 7 bases between the germline ends. CDR1 is SGHTA and CDR2 is FQGNSA in the germline V gene. CDR3 region: CASSLASGSYEQYF. The DNA of the CDR3 is TGTGCCAGCAGCTTAGCAAGCGGTTCCTACGAGCAGTACTTC.

V usage is TRBV28 and J usage is TRBJ1-6, with a weak D call TRBD1 (5 bases). There are 15 residues in the CDR3. Germline lookup yields CDR1 MDHEN and CDR2 SYDVKM. V lost 5 bases, J lost 4 bases, and 12 bases lay in between. The CDR3 nucleotides are TGTGCCAGCAGTCCCCGTGGGGGGTATAATTCACCCCTCCACTTT. Protein product: CASSPRGGYNSPLHF.

This clone was seen a single time. V usage is TRBV4-3 and J usage is TRBJ2-5; TRBD1 is a possible D gene (6 bases). Germline-derived CDR1 and CDR2 are LGHNA and YSLEER. The V end was cut by 4 bases, the J end by 3 bases, with 18 bases between. The length of the CDR3 is 16 residues. CDR3 bases: TGCGCCAGCAGCCGTTCCCATGACAGGAACGAAGAGACCCAGTACTTC. Protein: CASSRSHDRNEETQYF.

The genes are TRBV6-6 and TRBJ2-4; TRBD2 agrees at 7 bases. The CDR3 consists of 14 residues. Germline values: CDR1 MNHNY, CDR2 SVGAGI (reference sequence). The J segment lost 6 bases and the V segment lost 2 bases, leaving 4 bases of the junction unmatched. The chain's CDR3 is CASSYGAGLNIQYF. The CDR3 coding sequence is TGTGCCAGCAGTTACGGAGCGGGGCTAAACATTCAGTACTTC.

The gene calls are TRBV5-6 and TRBJ2-7; no definite D call. The CDR3 has 15 amino acids. The V end was cut by 0 bases, the J end by 2 bases, with 12 bases between. CDR1 is SGHDT and CDR2 is YYEEEE in the germline V gene. In nucleotides, the CDR3 is TGTGCCAGCAGCTTGGCGTCTTCTATCACCTACGAGCAGTACTTC. It translates to CASSLASSITYEQYF.

The chain recombines TRBV4-3 with TRBJ2-1, with 12 bases aligning to TRBD2. The CDR3 contains 20 residues. Germline V lookup: CDR1 LGHNA, CDR2 YSLEER. Germline trimming cut 6 bases from V and 6 bases from J; bases unmatched to any gene: 21. The CDR3 bases are TGCGCCAGCAGTGAAGCGGTCCTAGCGGGAGGGCCGTTAGGCCCCAATGAGCAGTTCTTC. Protein: CASSEAVLAGGPLGPNEQFF.

V usage is TRBV28 and J usage is TRBJ1-2; D possibly corresponds to TRBD1 (6 bases). The CDR3 runs 13 residues. V was shortened by 6 bases and J by 5 bases, with 13 bases between the two germline ends. Germline-derived CDR1 and CDR2 are MDHEN and SYDVKM. The CDR3 DNA reads TGTGCCAGCAGGGGGGACACAGGATATGGCTACACCTTC. It is translated as CASRGDTGYGYTF.

This chain links TRBV7-2 with TRBJ2-5; no clear D. V shed 3 bases and J shed 2 bases, with 7 bases lying between them. The germline V gene encodes CDR1 SGHTA and CDR2 FQGNSA. CDR3 length equals 13 residues. As DNA, the CDR3 is TGTGCCAGCAGCTTCCCCCCTCAAGAGACCCAGTACTTC. Translation: CASSFPPQETQYF.

The chain recombines TRBV6-5 with TRBJ2-3, with TRBD2 as a possible D gene (6 bases). Germline V gene data show CDR1 as MNHEY and CDR2 as SVGAGI. The CDR3 is 14 amino acids. Deletions cut 5 bases from V and 4 bases from J, with 13 bases between. CDR3 DNA sequence: TGTGCCAGCAGTCCTACCCGACTAGCAGATACGCAGTATTTT. Residues: CASSPTRLADTQYF.

The chain has TRBV7-3 and TRBJ2-5, with D possibly matching TRBD1 (5 bases). The last part of the DNA fits TRBJ2-7 better; the J call may be wrong. This CDR3 has 13 residues. Germline V lookup: CDR1 SGHTA, CDR2 FQGTGA. In DNA, the CDR3 is TGTGCCAGCAGCTTAGCCAGGGATTACGAGCAGTACTTC. This encodes CASSLARDYEQYF.

The rearrangement joins TRBV15 to TRBJ2-7, with D possibly matching TRBD1 (5 bases). The germline CDR1 and CDR2 sequences are LNHNV and YYDKDF (reference sequence). The CDR3 totals 15 residues. Deletions cut 0 bases from V and 6 bases from J, with 15 bases between. CDR3 sequence (DNA): TGTGCCACCAGCAGAGATAGACAGAGGTTTGGCGAGCAGTACTTC. Its translation is CATSRDRQRFGEQYF.

V gene TRBV12-5 combines with J gene TRBJ2-7; TRBD1 matches 11 bases. J was trimmed by 2 bases and V by 0 bases; bases with no gene match: 9. The CDR3 length is 18 residues. Germline V gene data show CDR1 as LGHNT and CDR2 as FRNRAP. CDR3 region: CASGLVLGQGARTYEQYF. For the CDR3, the DNA is TGTGCTAGTGGTTTGGTACTAGGACAGGGGGCCCGAACCTACGAGCAGTACTTC.

V usage is TRBV6-5 and J usage is TRBJ1-4; weak D call: TRBD1 (6 bases). This CDR3 is 12 amino acids long. Germline values: CDR1 MNHEY, CDR2 SVGAGI. Trimming took off 6 bases at V and 8 bases at J, with 10 bases between the two ends. The DNA of the CDR3 is TGTGCCAGCAGCGGGACACCGGAAAAACTGTTTTTT. This encodes CASSGTPEKLFF.

The V and J genes are TRBV11-2 and TRBJ2-3; 8 bases align to TRBD2. Germline V gene lookup returns CDR1 SGHAT and CDR2 FQNNGV. The J segment lost 3 bases and the V segment lost 1 base, leaving 6 bases of the junction unmatched. CDR3 length: 16 amino acids. The CDR3, as DNA: TGTGCCAGCAGCTTAGGTCGAGCGGGAGCAACAGATACGCAGTATTTT. Protein sequence: CASSLGRAGATDTQYF.

The chain is built from TRBV15 and TRBJ2-7; 8 nucleotides line up with TRBD1. There are 13 residues in the CDR3. CDR1 and CDR2 (germline): LNHNV, YYDKDF (reference sequence). Losses at the gene ends were 4 bases for V and 4 bases for J; bases not matched to a gene: 3. The CDR3 loop reads CATSTDRGYEQYF. DNA of the CDR3: TGTGCCACCAGCACAGACAGGGGTTACGAGCAGTACTTC.

The genes are TRBV15 and TRBJ2-5, with D hard to call. TRBJ2-7 matches the DNA end more closely, so the J call is doubtful. Germline V gives CDR1 LNHNV, CDR2 YYDKDF (reference sequence). The CDR3 covers 14 residues. CDR3 sequence: CATSRDYSDYEQYF. CDR3 in DNA: TGTGCCACCAGCAGAGATTATTCAGACTACGAGCAGTACTTC.

V gene TRBV18 combines with J gene TRBJ2-7, with D perhaps matching TRBD1 (6 bases). V lost 4 bases to trimming and J lost 0 bases, with 7 bases between them. CDR3 length equals 13 residues. Germline values: CDR1 KGHSH, CDR2 LQKENI. The CDR3, as DNA: TGTGCCAGCTCACGGACAGTCTCCTACGAGCAGTACTTC. It encodes CASSRTVSYEQYF.

The chain links TRBV11-3 to TRBJ2-7, with no clear D. This CDR3 has 14 amino acids. Trimming shortened V by 5 bases and J by 2 bases, and 13 bases separated the two germline ends. Looked up from germline, CDR1 is SGHNT and CDR2 is YENEEA. In DNA, the CDR3 is TGTGCCAGCAGCCCCGCTCTAGTCCCCTACGAGCAGTACTTC. Protein product: CASSPALVPYEQYF.